This TCR beta chain originates from a study of T-cell reconstitution after alpha-beta-depleted transplantation in children. TCRbeta library construction was performed incorporating unique molecular identifiers. From the PCR reads, TCRdb called clonotypes with MiXCR, one entry per CDR3 protein. Of over 200,000 distinct CDR3 sequences in the sample, roughly 9.1% were seen once. This CDR3 is built from 12 residues. Looked up from germline, CDR1 is SQVTM and CDR2 is ANQGSEA. V was shortened by 7 bases and J by 1 base, with 10 bases between the two germline ends. This clonotype was obtained from a male patient aged 2 to 10 who had a stem cell transplant for acute myeloid leukemia, so the T cells may come from the graft donor. The V and J genes are TRBV29-1 and TRBJ1-1; no clear D gene. The sample in question was PBMCs, mostly from graft donor cells, obtained 360 days after TCRalphabeta/CD19-depleted stem cell transplant. CDR3 sequence (DNA): TGCAGCGCGAAGGACGGGAACACTGAAGCTTTCTTT. Translating gives CSAKDGNTEAFF. Full variable domain (rest looked up from reference TRBV29-1 and TRBJ1-1): SAVISQKPSRDICQRGTSLTIQCQVDSQVTMMFWYRQQPGQSLTLIATANQGSEATYESGFVIDKFPISRPNLTFSTLTVSNMSPEDSSIYLCSAKDGNTEAFFGQGTRLTVV.